The subject of this entry is one T cell receptor (beta chain). The data belong to a study of HIV-infected patients and healthy controls. TCRdb passed the 5' RACE reads through MiXCR, listing each CDR3 protein once. The profile shows roughly 70,000 distinct CDR3 sequences, about 16% of them singletons. V lost 2 bases to trimming and J lost 5 bases, with 18 bases between them. The germline V gene encodes CDR1 MNHEY and CDR2 SVGEGT. CDR3 length: 16 residues. This chain connects TRBV6-2 or TRBV6-3 to TRBJ2-5; TRBD1 is a possible D gene (6 bases). Material: CD4+ T cells from blood. The sequence was collected from a human donor in good health. CDR3 amino acids: CASSYQGQRGRETQYF. The CDR3 region has the DNA TGTGCCAGCAGTTACCAGGGACAACGGGGTCGGGAGACCCAGTACTTC.